A single sample gave rise to the 7 T cell receptor beta chains below, sequenced in a study of T cells expressing NK-cell markers. With the 5' RACE reads reprocessed, TCRdb shows one record per CDR3 protein and no DNA. The sample totals about 190,000 distinct CDR3 sequences; its top ten clones hold over 20%. The material sequenced was blood T cells: a sorted CD56 or NKG2C T cell subset, CD4+ or CD8+ T cells, or bulk PBMC T cells (not recorded which). Receptors originate from a man aged 18-69 years in good health.

The rearrangement joins TRBV10-2 to TRBJ2-5; the TCRdb call, TRBD1, lacks DNA for checking. The length of the CDR3 is 12 residues. CDR1 and CDR2 from the germline V gene are WSHSY and SAAADI. The CDR3 sequence is CASRQGVETQYF.

J is TRBJ1-3 and V is TRBV7-9. CDR3 length: 17 amino acids. CDR1 and CDR2 (germline): SEHNR, FQNEAQ (reference sequence). The CDR3 protein is CASSEGLSVGSGNTIYF.

The V call is TRBV28, the J call TRBJ2-3. Germline lookup yields CDR1 MDHEN and CDR2 SYDVKM. CDR3 length equals 16 residues. Here the CDR3 reads CASSPIMGTSTDTQYF.

This chain's CDR3 is CASRPRWGGELFF. The chain recombines TRBV28 with TRBJ2-2. CDR1 is MDHEN and CDR2 is SYDVKM in the germline V gene. This CDR3 is built from 13 residues.

The gene calls are TRBV2 and TRBJ1-6; TCRdb's D call, TRBD1, is unchecked because there is no DNA. The CDR3 runs to 19 residues. Germline values: CDR1 SNHLY, CDR2 FYNNEI. This CDR3 is CASSFAGQGYVLWVSPLHF.

J is TRBJ1-4 and V is TRBV28. The CDR3 covers 11 residues. From germline, CDR1 is MDHEN and CDR2 SYDVKM. CDR3 loop: CASSFDEKLFF.

The chain joins TRBV13 to TRBJ1-1. Germline-derived CDR1 and CDR2 are PRHDT and FYEKMQ (reference sequence). This CDR3 contains 14 residues. The CDR3 loop reads CASSLSSGYTEAFF.